This T cell receptor beta chain derives from a study of cytomegalovirus exposure and HLA in healthy donors. Study-wide points: Certain sequence variants were highly shared and formed a cluster, and this cluster was likely a sequencing artifact. In a later analysis, TCR beta V- and J-gene trimming showed a link to a missense DCLRE1C variant. Solely CMV serostatus was available to characterize immune exposure.

Notes on this clone: The antigen is unknown.

The PCR contained 60 Vbeta and 13 Jbeta primers. The authors' processing: Counted up in a later analysis, unique TCR beta chains came to 65 million to 80 million, with around 11 million shared. TCRdb keeps only in-frame clones here, not all; method: immunoSEQ multiplex PCR. D and trimming come from the DNA, and the V and J calls and clone size come from that table. The data hold 150,000 to 160,000 clones, with around 83% observed a single time. The receptor's source is a woman aged 18-35 years in good health and CMV-seronegative. The material sequenced was PBMCs.

The CDR3 loop is CASSRYGTGDYNEQFF. The CDR3, as DNA: TGTGCCAGCAGCCGGTACGGGACAGGGGACTACAATGAGCAGTTCTTC. The chain employs TRBV5-4 and TRBJ2-1, with 10 bases aligning to TRBD1. Germline V gene lookup returns CDR1 SGHNT and CDR2 YYREEE (reference sequence). Trimming removed 4 bases from V and 3 bases from J; junction bases left unmatched: 7. The CDR3 is 16 amino acids. Drawing the rest from reference TRBV5-4 and TRBJ2-1, the complete variable domain is ETGVTQSPTHLIKTRGQQVTLRCSSQSGHNTVSWYQQALGQGPQFIFQYYREEENGRGNFPPRFSGLQFPNYSSELNVNALELDDSALYLCASSRYGTGDYNEQFFGPGTRLTVL.